This T cell receptor beta chain was captured by sequencing in a study of siplizumab effects on memory and regulatory T cells. Study outcomes and limitations: A major contribution to the alloresponse seemed to be made by naive T cells, which seemed more diverse than memory cells.

The table came from immunoSEQ multiplex PCR; TCRdb's copy has only in-frame clones and leaves some out. This sample has some 100,000 clones, with less than 95% found just once. Regarding this clone: Its target is unknown.

This CDR3 is built from 14 residues. The germline V gene has CDR1 LNHDA and CDR2 SQIVND (reference sequence). Trimming pared 6 bases from V and 5 bases from J, leaving 16 bases between. J is TRBJ1-1 and V is TRBV19; D possibly corresponds to TRBD1 (5 bases). This sequence originates from a human donor in good health. Material: non-Treg CD4+ T cells sorted from blood. The DNA for the CDR3 is TGTGCCAGTAGCCTGAGGGGTAGGAAGACTGAAGCTTTCTTT. As protein: CASSLRGRKTEAFF.